The present T cell receptor beta chain was sequenced within a study of cytomegalovirus exposure and HLA in healthy donors. Study outcomes and limitations: As was reported, the classifier diagnosed cytomegalovirus status with high specificity and sensitivity.

The CDR3 sequence is 17 residues long. With V trimmed by 6 bases and J by 5 bases, 10 bases remained unmatched. The V gene's germline CDR1 is KGHSH and CDR2 LQKENI. Measured with immunoSEQ multiplex PCR; TCRdb has only the in-frame clones, and not every one. This sample yields some 150,000 clones, of which more than 85% are seen a single time; about 0.7% belongs to the top ten. This clone occurred once. Its antigen remains unknown. The J gene is TRBJ2-7, the V gene TRBV18; 16 bases are shared with TRBD2. Sequencing was carried out using PBMCs. The source is a man younger than 35 in good health and CMV-seronegative. CDR3 DNA sequence: TGTGCCAGCTCGCTCGGGACTAGCGGGAGGGCCCTCGACGAGCAGTACGTC. This encodes CASSLGTSGRALDEQYV.